This T cell receptor beta chain was obtained from a study of T cell responses to AZD1222 COVID-19 vaccine. Profiling relied on immunoSEQ multiplex PCR, and the TCRdb table lists in-frame clones only, not all of them. The data hold around 120,000 clones, with 90% to 95% observed a single time. Study-wide points: Without day 14 samples, only post-peak T cell repertoires were studied. Donors, mostly white British, included more females; clonal diversity was possibly underestimated. There were vaccine-associated CD4 TCRs across spike, dominant at 160-218 and 743-854.

This clone was seen only once. Antigen specificity is unknown. Germline V lookup: CDR1 LGHNA, CDR2 YSLEER. The V end lost 2 bases, the J end lost 0 bases, and 11 bases lay between the germline ends. There are 17 residues in the CDR3. The material sequenced was peripheral blood, taken 28 days after the second AZD1222 dose. This receptor was identified in an adult who received the AZD1222 COVID-19 vaccine. This rearrangement joins TRBV4-3 to TRBJ2-6; D is possibly TRBD1 (6 bases). The CDR3 nucleotides read TGCGCCAGCAGCCAAACAGGGTGGGACTCTGGGGCCAACGTCCTGACTTTC. Translation gives CASSQTGWDSGANVLTF.